This TCR beta chain appears in the sequencing data of a study of T cell responses to AZD1222 COVID-19 vaccine. Study observations and caveats: Spike-specific TCRs gained breadth and depth after people received two AZD1222 doses. Only a handful of people who got AZD1222 tested seropositive at baseline.

The V gene's germline CDR1 is SGHTS and CDR2 YDEGEE. The V gene lost 3 bases and the J gene lost 3 bases, with 14 bases spanning the gap. The CDR3 length is 15 residues. Turning to this clone: The antigen is undetermined.

Sequencing used immunoSEQ multiplex PCR; TCRdb keeps in-frame clones, though not all of them. The sample includes around 66,000 clones, roughly 87% of them seen just once. The clonotype was recovered from an adult in good health. The chain couples TRBV5-8 to TRBJ2-3; possibly TRBD2 for D (6 bases). The starting material was peripheral blood, obtained on day 0 of AZD1222 vaccination. CDR3 bases: TGTGCCAGCAGCTCGACGGGAGTTAATACAGATACGCAGTATTTT. Translation gives CASSSTGVNTDTQYF.